Listed below are T cell receptor beta chains from one sample, sequenced in a study of blood T cell repertoires in COVID-19. Sequenced by immunoSEQ multiplex PCR; TCRdb stores in-frame clones only, minus some. Of 30,000 to 40,000 clones listed, 85% were seen once; the top ten hold roughly a sixth. Sequenced material: peripheral blood. All receptors come from a woman aged 60-75 years with active COVID-19. The CDR3 runs from the conserved cysteine through the conserved F or W. Each record gives: J gene, V gene, D gene, clone size, CDR3 DNA, CDR3 protein. D genes are given only for firm matches. The listing skips clone size in some rows; elsewhere it reads once, few, many or a size class.

j_gene: TRBJ2-1
v_gene: TRBV28
d_gene: TRBD2
abundance: .
CDR3nt: TGTGCCAGCAGCCCGAGCGGGAGCTTATACAATGAGCAGTTCTTC
CDR3aa: CASSPSGSLYNEQFF

j_gene: TRBJ2-2
v_gene: TRBV9
d_gene: .
abundance: .
CDR3nt: TGTGCCAGCAGCGACCGGGGGGCAGTAGTGACCGGGGAGCTGTTTTTT
CDR3aa: CASSDRGAVVTGELFF

j_gene: TRBJ2-2
v_gene: TRBV27
d_gene: TRBD2
abundance: .
CDR3nt: TGTGCCAGCAGTTTAGGGCTGACTAGCGGGCCTGGGGAGCTGTTTTTT
CDR3aa: CASSLGLTSGPGELFF

j_gene: TRBJ2-3
v_gene: TRBV7-3
d_gene: TRBD2
abundance: .
CDR3nt: TGTGCCAGCAGTGACGGGACTAGCGCGAGCACAGATACGCAGTATTTT
CDR3aa: CASSDGTSASTDTQYF

j_gene: TRBJ2-1
v_gene: TRBV6-4
d_gene: TRBD2
abundance: .
CDR3nt: TGTGCCAGCAGTCCGACTAGCGGGGGTTACAATGAGCAGTTCTTC
CDR3aa: CASSPTSGGYNEQFF

j_gene: TRBJ2-7
v_gene: TRBV6-5
d_gene: TRBD1
abundance: .
CDR3nt: TGTGCCAGCAGTTACTCCGGACAGGGGGCCTACGAGCAGTACTTC
CDR3aa: CASSYSGQGAYEQYF

j_gene: TRBJ1-5
v_gene: TRBV19
d_gene: TRBD1
abundance: .
CDR3nt: TGTGCCAGTGGAAAACACCGGACAGGGGCGTCCTCCAATCAGCCCCAGCATTTT
CDR3aa: CASGKHRTGASSNQPQHF

j_gene: TRBJ2-3
v_gene: TRBV28
d_gene: .
abundance: .
CDR3nt: TGTGCCAGCCGCGGGAACTTAGCGGCCCGCACAGATACGCAGTATTTT
CDR3aa: CASRGNLAARTDTQYF

j_gene: TRBJ1-1
v_gene: TRBV3-1/TRBV3-2
d_gene: TRBD1
abundance: .
CDR3nt: TGTGCCAGCAGTCAATCTGACAGGGGTCGGACTGAAGCTTTCTTT
CDR3aa: CASSQSDRGRTEAFF

j_gene: TRBJ1-4
v_gene: TRBV5-1
d_gene: .
abundance: .
CDR3nt: TGCGCCAGCAATTCCGGGACTTTTAATGAAAAACTGTTTTTT
CDR3aa: CASNSGTFNEKLFF

j_gene: TRBJ2-7
v_gene: TRBV30
d_gene: .
abundance: .
CDR3nt: TGTGCCTGGAGTGCAGGCACGGTGCCGGGGGAGCAGTACTTC
CDR3aa: CAWSAGTVPGEQYF

j_gene: TRBJ1-5
v_gene: TRBV5-1
d_gene: .
abundance: .
CDR3nt: TGCGCCAGCAGCCGGCAGGGAGGCGATCAGCCCCAGCATTTT
CDR3aa: CASSRQGGDQPQHF

j_gene: TRBJ2-3
v_gene: TRBV5-8
d_gene: TRBD2
abundance: once
CDR3nt: TGTGCCAGCAGCTTGCTTACTAGCGGGACCTCAGATACGCAGTATTTT
CDR3aa: CASSLLTSGTSDTQYF

j_gene: TRBJ1-1
v_gene: TRBV15
d_gene: TRBD1
abundance: .
CDR3nt: TGTGCCACCAGCACCGGTCAACAGGGGGCCACTGAAGCTTTCTTT
CDR3aa: CATSTGQQGATEAFF

j_gene: TRBJ1-2
v_gene: TRBV6-6
d_gene: .
abundance: .
CDR3nt: TGTGCCAGCAACCAGGGAGGGATCGGCTACACCTTC
CDR3aa: CASNQGGIGYTF

j_gene: TRBJ2-1
v_gene: TRBV6-5
d_gene: .
abundance: .
CDR3nt: TGTGCCAGCAGTTACTCGATTTCCCGGGGGGACAACGAGCAGTTCTTC
CDR3aa: CASSYSISRGDNEQFF

j_gene: TRBJ2-2
v_gene: TRBV27
d_gene: TRBD2
abundance: .
CDR3nt: TGTGCCAGCAGACCACGGGGACTAGCGGAGCTAACCGGGGAGCTGTTTTTT
CDR3aa: CASRPRGLAELTGELFF

j_gene: TRBJ1-2
v_gene: TRBV7-9
d_gene: .
abundance: .
CDR3nt: TGTGCCAGCAGCTCCGTGACTTCGACCGACCGGGGATATGGCTACACCTTC
CDR3aa: CASSSVTSTDRGYGYTF

j_gene: TRBJ2-3
v_gene: TRBV28
d_gene: .
abundance: .
CDR3nt: TGTGCCAGCAGTCCTCCGGAGGTAACAGATACGCAGTATTTT
CDR3aa: CASSPPEVTDTQYF

j_gene: TRBJ2-7
v_gene: TRBV28
d_gene: TRBD2
abundance: .
CDR3nt: TGTGCCAGCAGTCCACTGACTAGCTTGTACGAGCAGTACTTC
CDR3aa: CASSPLTSLYEQYF

j_gene: TRBJ2-2
v_gene: TRBV6-5
d_gene: .
abundance: .
CDR3nt: TGTGCCAGCACCCGGGACAATTCGAACACCGGGGAGCTGTTTTTT
CDR3aa: CASTRDNSNTGELFF

j_gene: TRBJ2-5
v_gene: TRBV13
d_gene: TRBD1
abundance: .
CDR3nt: TGTGCCAGCAGCTTAAGCTCAGGGGGCAGGGAGACCCAGTACTTC
CDR3aa: CASSLSSGGRETQYF

j_gene: TRBJ2-1
v_gene: TRBV24-1
d_gene: TRBD1
abundance: .
CDR3nt: TGTGCCACCAGTGATTCCTGGACAGGTAGCTCCTACAATGAGCAGTTCTTC
CDR3aa: CATSDSWTGSSYNEQFF

j_gene: TRBJ1-1
v_gene: TRBV11-2
d_gene: TRBD1
abundance: .
CDR3nt: TGTGCCAGCAGCCTTGGGACAGGCGGTTTTAGGCGGTCAACTGAAGCTTTCTTT
CDR3aa: CASSLGTGGFRRSTEAFF